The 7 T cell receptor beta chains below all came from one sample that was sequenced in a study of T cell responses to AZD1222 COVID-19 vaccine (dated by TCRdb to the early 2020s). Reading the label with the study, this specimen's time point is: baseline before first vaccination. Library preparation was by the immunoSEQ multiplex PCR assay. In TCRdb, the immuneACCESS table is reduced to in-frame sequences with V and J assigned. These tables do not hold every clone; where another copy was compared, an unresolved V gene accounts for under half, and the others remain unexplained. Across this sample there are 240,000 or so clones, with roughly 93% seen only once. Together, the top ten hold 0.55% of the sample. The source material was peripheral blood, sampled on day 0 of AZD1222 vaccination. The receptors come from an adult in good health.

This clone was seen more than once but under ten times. CDR3 amino acids: CASSPRDRGGELFF. In nucleotides, the CDR3 is TGTGCCAGCAGCCCCAGGGATAGAGGCGGGGAGCTGTTTTTT. V gene TRBV14 combines with J gene TRBJ2-2, with a possible D match to TRBD1 (5 bases). V lost 4 bases and J 7 bases, leaving 13 bases between the germline ends. CDR1 and CDR2 from the germline V gene are SGHDN and FVKESK. This CDR3 has 14 amino acids.

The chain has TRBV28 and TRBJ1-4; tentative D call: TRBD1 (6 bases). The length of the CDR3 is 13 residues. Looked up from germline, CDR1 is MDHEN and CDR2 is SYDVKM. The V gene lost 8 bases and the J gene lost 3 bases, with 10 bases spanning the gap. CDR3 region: CASRRGANEKLFF. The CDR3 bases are TGTGCCAGCCGTAGGGGGGCTAATGAAAAACTGTTTTTT.

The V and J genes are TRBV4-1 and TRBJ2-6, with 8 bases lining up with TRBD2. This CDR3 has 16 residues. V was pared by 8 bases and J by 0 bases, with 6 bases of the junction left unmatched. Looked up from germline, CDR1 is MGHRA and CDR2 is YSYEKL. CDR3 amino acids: CASGHGGGSGANVLTF. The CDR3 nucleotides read TGCGCCAGCGGTCACGGGGGGGGCTCTGGGGCCAACGTCCTGACTTTC.

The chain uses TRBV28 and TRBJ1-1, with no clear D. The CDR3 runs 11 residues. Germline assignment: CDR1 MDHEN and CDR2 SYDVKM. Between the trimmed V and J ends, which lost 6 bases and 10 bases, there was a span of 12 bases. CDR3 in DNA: TGTGCCAGCAGCCTAGAGCGGAGAGCTTTCTTT. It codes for CASSLERRAFF.

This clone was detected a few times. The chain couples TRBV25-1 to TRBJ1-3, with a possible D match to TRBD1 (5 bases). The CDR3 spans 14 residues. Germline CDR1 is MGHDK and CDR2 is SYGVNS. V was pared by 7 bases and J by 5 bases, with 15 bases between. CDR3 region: CASTASGQRNTIYF. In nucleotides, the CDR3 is TGTGCCAGCACCGCATCGGGGCAAAGAAACACCATATATTTT.

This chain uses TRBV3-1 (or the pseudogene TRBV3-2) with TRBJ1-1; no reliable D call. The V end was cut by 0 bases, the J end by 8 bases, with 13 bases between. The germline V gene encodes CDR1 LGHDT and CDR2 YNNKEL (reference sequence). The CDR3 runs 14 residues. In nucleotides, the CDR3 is TGTGCCAGCAGCCAAGAGATGGGGTTTATGGAAGCTTTCTTT. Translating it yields CASSQEMGFMEAFF.

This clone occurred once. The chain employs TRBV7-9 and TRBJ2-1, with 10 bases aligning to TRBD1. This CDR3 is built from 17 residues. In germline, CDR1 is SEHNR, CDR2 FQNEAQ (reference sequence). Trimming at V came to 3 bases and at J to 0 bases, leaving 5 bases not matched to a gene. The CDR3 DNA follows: TGTGCCAGCAGCTTCGGGACAGGGGATAGCTCCTACAATGAGCAGTTCTTC. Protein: CASSFGTGDSSYNEQFF.